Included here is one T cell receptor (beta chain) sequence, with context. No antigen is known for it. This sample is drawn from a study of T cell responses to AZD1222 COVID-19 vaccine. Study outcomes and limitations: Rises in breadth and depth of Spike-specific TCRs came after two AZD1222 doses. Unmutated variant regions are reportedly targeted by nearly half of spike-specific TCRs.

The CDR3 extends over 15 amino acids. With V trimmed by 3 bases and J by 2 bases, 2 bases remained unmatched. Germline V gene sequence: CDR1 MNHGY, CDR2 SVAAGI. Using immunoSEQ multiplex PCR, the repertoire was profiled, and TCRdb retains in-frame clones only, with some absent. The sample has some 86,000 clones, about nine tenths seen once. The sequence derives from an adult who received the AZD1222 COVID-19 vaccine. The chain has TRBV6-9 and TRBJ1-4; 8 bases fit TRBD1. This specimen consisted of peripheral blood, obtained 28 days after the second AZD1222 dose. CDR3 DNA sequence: TGTGCCAGCAGTTACGGACAGGGCACTAATGAAAAACTGTTTTTT. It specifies CASSYGQGTNEKLFF.